Listed below are T cell receptor beta chains from one sample, sequenced in a study of shared clonotypes between healthy human individuals. Repertoires were generated with immunoSEQ multiplex PCR, while TCRdb's copy carries only in-frame clones and drops some. The table records over 2 million clones, 85% to 95% of them present only once. The source material was naive CD4+ T cells sorted from blood. These receptors were obtained from a man between 18 and 35 years old in good health. Both conserved end residues are part of each CDR3. Each record gives: V gene, D gene, clone size, J gene, CDR3 DNA, CDR3 protein. The D gene is left open where the match is weak. Clone size is not always given. Where it is, it says once, few, many or a class for expanded clones.

TRBV7-2	TRBD1	NA	TRBJ1-3	TGTGCCAGCAGCTGGAACAGGGGTGCTGCTGGAAACACCATATATTTT	CASSWNRGAAGNTIYF
TRBV6-4	NA	once	TRBJ1-3	TGTGCCAGCAGCATCCGGGACAGAAACACCATATATTTT	CASSIRDRNTIYF
TRBV2	NA	NA	TRBJ1-4	TGTGCCAGCAGTCCCCGAGACACCCTTAATGAAAAACTGTTTTTT	CASSPRDTLNEKLFF
TRBV19	TRBD2	NA	TRBJ2-1	TGTGCCAGTAGTCCTCTAGCGGGGGGGCTTGTTAATGAGCAGTTCTTC	CASSPLAGGLVNEQFF
TRBV15	TRBD1	NA	TRBJ1-4	TGTGCCACCAGAGTGACAGGGTCAACTAATGAAAAACTGTTTTTT	CATRVTGSTNEKLFF
TRBV18	NA	NA	TRBJ2-5	TGTGCCAGCTCACGTGGCAGGGAAGAGACCCAGTACTTC	CASSRGREETQYF
TRBV7-2	TRBD1	NA	TRBJ1-5	TGTGCCAGCAGTAAACAGGGGGCGAGGAATCAGCCCCAGCATTTT	CASSKQGARNQPQHF
TRBV6-1	NA	once	TRBJ1-1	TGTGCCAGCAGCTCGTTGCGGGGCGCAAATGAAGCTTTCTTT	CASSSLRGANEAFF
TRBV5-1	NA	NA	TRBJ1-4	TGCGCCAGCAGCTTGCGGGGTATTAATGAAAAACTGTTTTTT	CASSLRGINEKLFF
TRBV7-3	NA	few	TRBJ1-1	TGTGCCAGCAGCTTAATCGGGAACACTGAAGCTTTCTTT	CASSLIGNTEAFF
TRBV12-5	NA	NA	TRBJ2-2	TGTGCTAGTGGTACATCACCAGGGGTGACCGGGGAGCTGTTTTTT	CASGTSPGVTGELFF
TRBV15	TRBD1	NA	TRBJ1-5	TGTGCCACCAGCACCGCACAGGGGTCTAGCAATCAGCCCCAGCATTTT	CATSTAQGSSNQPQHF
TRBV2	NA	NA	TRBJ2-7	TGTGCCAGCAGTGAAGAGGGCGTAGGCGAGCAGTACTTC	CASSEEGVGEQYF
TRBV21-1	NA	NA	TRBJ1-1	TGTGCCAGCAGCAAAGGGGGGTCCCCTGAAGCTTTCTTT	CASSKGGSPEAFF
TRBV28	NA	NA	TRBJ1-1	TGTGCCAGCAGTTCTAGGCCGGAAACTGAAGCTTTCTTT	CASSSRPETEAFF
TRBV4-3	TRBD1	NA	TRBJ1-2	TGCGCCAGCAGCCGAGCGGGGACAGCTGGTAACTATGGCTACACCTTC	CASSRAGTAGNYGYTF
TRBV4-1	NA	NA	TRBJ2-7	TGCGCCAGCAGCCAAGGAGGTAGGGGGGGCATAGGAGAGCAGTACTTC	CASSQGGRGGIGEQYF
TRBV6-6	TRBD1	NA	TRBJ1-6	TGTGCCAGCAGTTACTCCGGACAGGGTAATTCACCCCTCCACTTT	CASSYSGQGNSPLHF
TRBV30	TRBD2	NA	TRBJ2-7	TGTGCCGGAAGCGAAACTCGGACTAGCGGGGGACACCCCTACGAGCAGTACTTC	CAGSETRTSGGHPYEQYF
TRBV5-1	TRBD2	NA	TRBJ2-5	TGCGCCAGCAGCTATAACCCGGGACTAGCCTTTCGTCGAGAGACCCAGTACTTC	CASSYNPGLAFRRETQYF
TRBV5-1	TRBD1	NA	TRBJ1-1	TGCGCCAGCAGCTTGGCCTACAGGGGGTCCACTGAAGCTTTCTTT	CASSLAYRGSTEAFF
TRBV7-2	TRBD1	NA	TRBJ2-7	TGTGCCAGCAGCTTAGACTGGGACAGGATTCTCTACGAGCAGTACTTC	CASSLDWDRILYEQYF
TRBV11-2	NA	NA	TRBJ2-3	TGTGCCAGCAGCCCGGGGACCAAGGGCACAGATACGCAGTATTTT	CASSPGTKGTDTQYF
TRBV7-8	NA	NA	TRBJ2-7	TGTGCCAGCAGCTTAGTGGACACCACCTACGAGCAGTACTTC	CASSLVDTTYEQYF
TRBV7-2	TRBD1	NA	TRBJ1-1	TGTGCCAGCAGCTCCCAGGGGGCTGCCACTGAAGCTTTCTTT	CASSSQGAATEAFF